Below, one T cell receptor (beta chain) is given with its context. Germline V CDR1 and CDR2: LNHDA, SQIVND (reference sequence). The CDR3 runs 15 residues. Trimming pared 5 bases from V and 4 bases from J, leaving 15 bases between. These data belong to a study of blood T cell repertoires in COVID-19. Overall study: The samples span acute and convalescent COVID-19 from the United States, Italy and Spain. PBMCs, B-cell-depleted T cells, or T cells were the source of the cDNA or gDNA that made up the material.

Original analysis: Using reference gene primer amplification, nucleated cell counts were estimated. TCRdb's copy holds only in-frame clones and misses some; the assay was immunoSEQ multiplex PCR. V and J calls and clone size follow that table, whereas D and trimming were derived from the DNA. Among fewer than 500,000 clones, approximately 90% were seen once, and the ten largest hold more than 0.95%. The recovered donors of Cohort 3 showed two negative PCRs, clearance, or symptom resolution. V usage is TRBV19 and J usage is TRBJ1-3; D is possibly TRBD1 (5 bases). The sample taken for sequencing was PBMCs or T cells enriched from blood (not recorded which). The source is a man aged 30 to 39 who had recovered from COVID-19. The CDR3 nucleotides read TGTGCCAGTAGTCCGATCGACAGCGGGGGAAACACCATATATTTT. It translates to CASSPIDSGGNTIYF.